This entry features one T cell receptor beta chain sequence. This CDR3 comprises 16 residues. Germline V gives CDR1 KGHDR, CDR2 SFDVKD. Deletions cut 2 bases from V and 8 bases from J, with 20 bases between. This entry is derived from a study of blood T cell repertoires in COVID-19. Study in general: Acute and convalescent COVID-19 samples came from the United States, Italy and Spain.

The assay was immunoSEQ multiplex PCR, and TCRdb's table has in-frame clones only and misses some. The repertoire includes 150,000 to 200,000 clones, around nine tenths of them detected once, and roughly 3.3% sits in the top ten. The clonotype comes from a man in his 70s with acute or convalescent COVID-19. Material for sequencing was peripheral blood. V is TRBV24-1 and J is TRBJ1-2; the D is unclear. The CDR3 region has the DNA TGTGCCACCAGTGATTCCTCCAATCCTGCTGGAGGAGGCTACACCTTC. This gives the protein CATSDSSNPAGGGYTF.